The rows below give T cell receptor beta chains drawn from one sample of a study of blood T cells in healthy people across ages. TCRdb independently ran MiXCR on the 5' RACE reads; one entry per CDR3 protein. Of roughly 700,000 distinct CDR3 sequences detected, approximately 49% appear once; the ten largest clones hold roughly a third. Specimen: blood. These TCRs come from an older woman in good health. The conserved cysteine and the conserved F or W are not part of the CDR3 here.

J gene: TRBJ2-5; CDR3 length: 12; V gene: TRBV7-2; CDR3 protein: ASSLEAAQETQY
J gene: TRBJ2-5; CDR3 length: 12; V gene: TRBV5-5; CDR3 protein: ASSLASGEETQY
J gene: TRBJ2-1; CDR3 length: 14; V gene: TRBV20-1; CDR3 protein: SARSASGRAYNEQF
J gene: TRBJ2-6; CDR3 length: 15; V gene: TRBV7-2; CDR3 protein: ASSFGQGAGGANVLT
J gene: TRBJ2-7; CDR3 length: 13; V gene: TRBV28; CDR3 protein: ASSGTSTLPLEQY
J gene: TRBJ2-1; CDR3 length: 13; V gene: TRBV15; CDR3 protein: ATSPGTRSYNEQF
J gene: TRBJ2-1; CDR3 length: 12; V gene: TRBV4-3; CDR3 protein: ASSQQDTSNEQF
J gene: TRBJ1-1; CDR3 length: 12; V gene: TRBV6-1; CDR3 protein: ASSILQGNTEAF
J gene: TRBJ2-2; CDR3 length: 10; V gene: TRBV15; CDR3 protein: ATSKPSRELF
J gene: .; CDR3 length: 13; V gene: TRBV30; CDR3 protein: AWRRGLAGGDEQY
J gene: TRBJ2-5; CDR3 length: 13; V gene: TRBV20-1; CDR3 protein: SARRLAGYQETQY
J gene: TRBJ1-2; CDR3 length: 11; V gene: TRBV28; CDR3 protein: ASRHRLNYGYT
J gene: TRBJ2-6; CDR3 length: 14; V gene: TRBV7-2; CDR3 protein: ASSFNRGGGANVLT
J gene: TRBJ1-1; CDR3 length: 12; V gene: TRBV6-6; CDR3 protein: ASSYEGMNTEAF
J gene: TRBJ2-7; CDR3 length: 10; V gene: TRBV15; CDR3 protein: ATSPGYHEQY
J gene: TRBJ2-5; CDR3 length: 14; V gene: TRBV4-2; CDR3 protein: AGSQAAQGALETQY
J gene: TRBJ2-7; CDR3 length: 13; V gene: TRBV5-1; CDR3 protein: ASSKGSGTSYEQY
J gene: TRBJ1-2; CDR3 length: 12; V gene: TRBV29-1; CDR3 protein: SVGGQGLPYGYT
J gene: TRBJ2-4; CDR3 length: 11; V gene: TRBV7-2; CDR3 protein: ASSFTGWNIQY
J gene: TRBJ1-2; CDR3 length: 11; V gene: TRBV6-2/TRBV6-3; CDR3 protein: ASRDGPIYGYT
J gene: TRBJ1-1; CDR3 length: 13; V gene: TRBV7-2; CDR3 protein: ASSRLVGSNTEAF